Sequencing of this T cell receptor (beta chain) was carried out in a study of shared clonotypes between healthy human individuals. Details on this clone: Its antigen is still unknown.

Clones were sequenced by immunoSEQ multiplex PCR, and TCRdb holds only the in-frame ones, with some missing. Among about 2,200,000 clones listed, just over 90% were seen once. Study results and caveats: Four donors showed sharing of approximately 4.7% of naive CD4 clonotypes. Clonotype sharing levels among donors were expected to vary with sequencing depth. Generation probabilities were higher for clonotypes shared across all four sorted-subset donors than for unshared ones.

Selected positively for CCR7 and CD45RO-negative, naive CD8 cells excluded terminally differentiated effector memory CD45RA+ cells. Germline V gene data show CDR1 as MNHEY and CDR2 as SMNVEV (reference sequence). With 2 bases clipped from V and 7 bases from J, the junction kept 7 bases outside the gene matches. The CDR3 runs to 16 residues. This chain joins TRBV27 and TRBJ2-5; 13 bases line up with TRBD2. This receptor was taken from a young man in good health. Some clones in this sample may be carry-over from other donors' samples. The sample consisted of naive CD8+ T cells from PBMCs. This CDR3 is CASSLTSGRAFGTQYF. The DNA of the CDR3 is TGTGCCAGCAGTTTAACTAGCGGGAGGGCCTTTGGGACCCAGTACTTC.